The 16 T cell receptor beta chains listed next were all sequenced from one sample in a study of cytomegalovirus exposure and HLA in healthy donors. The primer mix had 60 Vbeta and 13 Jbeta primers. Profiled with immunoSEQ multiplex PCR; TCRdb holds only in-frame clones, not every one. The sample contains about 120,000 clones, under 20% of which appear only once. The sequenced sample was PBMCs. The receptor source for this set is a female donor in good health and CMV-seropositive.

The V and J genes are TRBV11-3 and TRBJ1-1; D gene uncertain. The germline V gene encodes CDR1 SGHNT and CDR2 YENEEA. The CDR3 extends over 16 amino acids. V lost 2 bases to trimming and J lost 1 base, with 14 bases between them. The CDR3 DNA reads as TGTGCCAGCAGCTTATTACGGGGTTCGTGGAACACTGAAGCTTTCTTT. It is translated as CASSLLRGSWNTEAFF.

The genes are TRBV29-1 and TRBJ1-2; 8 nucleotides align to TRBD1. The trim removed 7 bases at V and 7 bases at J, leaving 14 bases unmatched. Germline loops: CDR1 SQVTM, CDR2 ANQGSEA. This CDR3 has 14 amino acids. CDR3 in amino acids: CSAERLQGAAGYTF. CDR3 in DNA: TGCAGCGCAGAGAGATTGCAGGGGGCGGCTGGCTACACCTTC.

V gene TRBV9 combines with J gene TRBJ1-3; 7 bases line up with TRBD1. This CDR3 comprises 16 residues. From germline, CDR1 is SGDLS and CDR2 YYNGEE. The V and J ends lost 3 bases and 0 bases, in that order; junction bases with no gene match: 6. The CDR3 coding sequence is TGTGCCAGCAGCGCTCAGGGGGGAGTCTCTGGAAACACCATATATTTT. As protein: CASSAQGGVSGNTIYF.

The CDR3 protein is CASSQGASFSSYEQYF. CDR3 coding DNA: TGCGCCAGCAGCCAAGGCGCTAGCTTTTCATCCTACGAGCAGTACTTC. V usage is TRBV4-1 and J usage is TRBJ2-7, with D perhaps TRBD2 (5 bases). Germline V gives CDR1 MGHRA, CDR2 YSYEKL. With 1 base removed from V and 1 base from J, the gap between germline ends came to 14 bases. The CDR3 covers 16 residues.

V usage is TRBV25-1 and J usage is TRBJ2-7, with D hard to call. Germline CDR1 MGHDK, CDR2 SYGVNS. The V end was cut by 1 base, the J end by 5 bases, with 9 bases between. The length of the CDR3 is 13 residues. DNA for the CDR3: TGTGCCAGCAGTGAATTCCTTCGGGACGAGCAGTACTTC. Encoded protein: CASSEFLRDEQYF.

This clone was counted only a few times. The chain links TRBV6-6 to TRBJ1-6; 7 bases are shared with TRBD1. CDR3 length: 15 amino acids. J gave up 9 bases and V 2 bases, and 7 bases lay outside the gene matches. Germline V CDR1 and CDR2: MNHNY, SVGAGI (reference sequence). CDR3 sequence (DNA): TGTGCCAGCAGTTACGTAGAGGGGGCTACTTCACCCCTCCACTTT. Encoded protein: CASSYVEGATSPLHF.

A word on this clone: Other nucleotide sequences from this sample produce the same CDR3. This chain uses TRBV9 with TRBJ2-7, with D possibly TRBD2 on 5 matching bases. Germline lookup yields CDR1 SGDLS and CDR2 YYNGEE. The CDR3 totals 14 residues. Trimming left V 0 bases short and J 2 bases short, with 9 bases between. The CDR3 DNA follows: TGTGCCAGCAGCGTAGGAGGAGGTACCTACGAGCAGTACTTC. Translation gives CASSVGGGTYEQYF.

CDR3 sequence reads: CASSSIYGGRENEKLFF. CDR3 nucleotide sequence: TGTGCCAGCAGCTCTATCTACGGGGGTAGGGAGAATGAAAAACTGTTTTTT. This sequence joins TRBV11-2 and TRBJ1-4, with a possible D match to TRBD1 (5 bases). Germline V gives CDR1 SGHAT, CDR2 FQNNGV. V lost 4 bases, J lost 5 bases, and 20 bases lay in between. The CDR3 totals 17 residues.

Comments on this clone: Since the CDR3 does not end with the conserved phenylalanine or tryptophan, this likely comes from a read error. V gene TRBV5-1 combines with J gene TRBJ2-2; D unclear. Trimming cost V 1 base and J 3 bases, with 7 bases left between them. The CDR3 sequence is 14 residues long. The germline V gene encodes CDR1 SGHRS and CDR2 YFSETQ. CDR3 bases: TGCGCCAGCAGCTTGAATAGTTACACCGGGGAGCTGTTTTTG. Amino acid sequence: CASSLNSYTGELFL.

This clone was observed a handful of times. The J gene is TRBJ1-5, the V gene TRBV29-1, with 7 bases aligning to TRBD1. The CDR3 contains 13 residues. V shed 4 bases and J 5 bases; nucleotides not matched to a gene: 5. Germline CDR1 and CDR2: SQVTM and ANQGSEA. CDR3 amino acids: CSVGVTGYQPQHF. The CDR3 region has the DNA TGCAGCGTTGGAGTGACAGGGTATCAGCCCCAGCATTTT.

This chain links TRBV28 with TRBJ1-2; 9 bases are shared with TRBD1. Looked up from germline, CDR1 is MDHEN and CDR2 is SYDVKM. The CDR3 runs to 16 residues. The V gene end was trimmed by 4 bases and the J gene end by 4 bases; junction bases not matched to a gene: 10. In DNA, the CDR3 is TGTGCCAGCAGTTCGACAGGGGGGAGCGTGCTCTATGGCTACACCTTC. Translated: CASSSTGGSVLYGYTF.

This chain uses TRBV6-5 with TRBJ1-1, with D tentatively TRBD1 (6 bases). Germline values: CDR1 MNHEY, CDR2 SVGAGI. The V end lost 3 bases, the J end lost 0 bases, and 11 bases lay between the germline ends. CDR3 size: 15 residues. The DNA for the CDR3 is TGTGCCAGCAGTTATCTGGACAGCCTGAACACTGAAGCTTTCTTT. It translates to CASSYLDSLNTEAFF.

V gene TRBV29-1 combines with J gene TRBJ2-7; a possible D gene is TRBD1 (6 bases). Germline CDR1 and CDR2: SQVTM and ANQGSEA. The V gene lost 3 bases and the J gene lost 7 bases, with 10 bases spanning the gap. The CDR3 loop spans 11 amino acids. CDR3: CSVDWGREQYF. For the CDR3, the DNA is TGCAGCGTTGATTGGGGGCGGGAGCAGTACTTC.

The rearrangement uses TRBV28 and TRBJ1-1, with D perhaps matching TRBD1 (6 bases). The CDR3 has 15 residues. CDR1 and CDR2 from the germline V gene are MDHEN and SYDVKM. V lost 6 bases to trimming and J lost 0 bases, with 14 bases between them. CDR3: CASRQHRDMNTEAFF. The CDR3 DNA sequence: TGTGCCAGCAGACAACATAGGGACATGAACACTGAAGCTTTCTTT.

This clone was observed a few times. The chain joins TRBV5-4 to TRBJ2-7, with TRBD1 matching 10 bases. The trim removed 4 bases at V and 10 bases at J, leaving 14 bases unmatched. The CDR3 has 15 residues. The germline V gene encodes CDR1 SGHNT and CDR2 YYREEE (reference sequence). This chain's CDR3 is CASSPRDRGPSAQYF. CDR3 bases: TGTGCCAGCAGCCCCCGCGACAGGGGGCCCTCGGCCCAGTACTTC.

In its sample, this clone was seen a few times. The chain uses TRBV19 and TRBJ2-7, with TRBD1 matching 7 bases. Per germline, CDR1 LNHDA and CDR2 SQIVND (reference sequence). The CDR3 covers 13 residues. J was trimmed by 2 bases and V by 4 bases; bases with no gene match: 2. Here the CDR3 DNA reads TGTGCCAGTAGTAGGACAGGACCCTACGAGCAGTACTTC. Translating it yields CASSRTGPYEQYF.